A single sample is the source of the 21 T cell receptor beta chains below, sequenced in a study of cytomegalovirus exposure and HLA in healthy donors. The study ran its PCR with 60 Vbeta and 13 Jbeta primers. The data were produced by immunoSEQ multiplex PCR, yet TCRdb's version contains in-frame clones alone and is incomplete. The repertoire holds over 120,000 clones, with approximately 80% as singletons. Sequencing was done on a sample of PBMCs. The origin of the receptors is a male donor in good health and CMV-seronegative.

This clone was detected a few times. The chain employs TRBV5-1 and TRBJ1-5; 7 nucleotides align to TRBD1. The V segment lost 4 bases and the J segment 3 bases; nucleotides outside the gene matches: 7. Per the germline V gene, CDR1 is SGHRS and CDR2 is YFSETQ. The CDR3 contains 15 residues. The DNA of the CDR3 is TGCGCCAGCAGCCCCGGACAGGTGATCAATCAGCCCCAGCATTTT. It encodes CASSPGQVINQPQHF.

J is TRBJ2-5 and V is TRBV7-2; D is uncertain. TRBJ2-7 matches the DNA end more closely, so the J call is doubtful. Germline V gene data show CDR1 as SGHTA and CDR2 as FQGNSA. CDR3 size: 15 residues. Here the CDR3 reads CASSLTASYYYEQYF. CDR3 coding DNA: TGTGCCAGCAGCTTAACTGCCAGTTACTACTACGAGCAGTACTTC.

This chain connects TRBV5-1 to TRBJ2-2; a possible D gene is TRBD2 (5 bases). CDR1 is SGHRS and CDR2 is YFSETQ in the germline V gene. With 7 bases removed from V and 5 bases from J, the gap between germline ends came to 15 bases. The CDR3 sequence is 14 residues long. The CDR3 region has the DNA TGCGCCAGCGTGTTGTCGGGGAATACCGGGGAGCTGTTTTTT. Amino acid sequence: CASVLSGNTGELFF.

V and J are TRBV4-2 and TRBJ2-1; TRBD1 is a possible D gene (6 bases). CDR1 is LGHNA, CDR2 YNFKEQ, per germline. Trimming shortened V by 4 bases and J by 12 bases, and 19 bases separated the two germline ends. The length of the CDR3 is 14 residues. The CDR3 loop is CASSPGRAGVRQFF. The CDR3 nucleotides read TGTGCCAGCAGCCCCGGTCGGGCAGGGGTAAGGCAGTTCTTC.

V is TRBV19 and J is TRBJ1-5; 8 bases are a match to TRBD1. The V gene's germline CDR1 is LNHDA and CDR2 SQIVND (reference sequence). J was trimmed by 2 bases and V by 4 bases; bases with no gene match: 4. The CDR3 contains 15 residues. In DNA, the CDR3 is TGTGCCAGTAGTAAGGACAGGGCGCGCAATCAGCCCCAGCATTTT. This encodes CASSKDRARNQPQHF.

The J gene is TRBJ1-1, the V gene TRBV6-6, with D uncertain. The ends were cut back, 4 bases at V and 1 base at J, with 10 bases in the middle. Germline CDR1 MNHNY, CDR2 SVGAGI (reference sequence). The CDR3 runs 14 residues. The DNA for the CDR3 is TGTGCCAGCAGTTTCAGGATTGAGAACACTGAAGCTTTCTTT. Translated: CASSFRIENTEAFF.

The gene calls are TRBV9 and TRBJ2-2; D remains unclear. Trimming left V 2 bases short and J 6 bases short, with 8 bases between. Germline V CDR1 and CDR2: SGDLS, YYNGEE. The CDR3 contains 13 residues. CDR3: CASSVGGPGELFF. The CDR3 coding sequence is TGTGCCAGCAGCGTTGGCGGTCCCGGGGAGCTGTTTTTT.

This rearrangement joins TRBV5-1 to TRBJ2-1, with TRBD2 identical over 7 bases. CDR1 is SGHRS and CDR2 is YFSETQ in the germline V gene. Trimming cost V 2 bases and J 7 bases; bases outside gene matches: 3. CDR3 length: 13 amino acids. This CDR3 is CASSFGGNNEQFF. The CDR3, as DNA: TGCGCCAGCAGCTTCGGGGGGAATAATGAGCAGTTCTTC.

This clone was seen a handful of times. J is TRBJ1-2 and V is TRBV6-5, with 9 bases matching TRBD1. V gave up 5 bases and J gave up 2 bases; unmatched junction bases: 6. The V gene's germline CDR1 is MNHEY and CDR2 SVGAGI. This CDR3 is built from 15 residues. This CDR3 is CASSKDRGKNYGYTF. CDR3 DNA: TGTGCCAGCAGTAAAGACAGGGGGAAAAACTATGGCTACACCTTC.

The gene calls are TRBV19 and TRBJ2-7; 8 positions match TRBD1. The CDR3 has 12 residues. Germline trimming cut 10 bases from V and 2 bases from J; bases unmatched to any gene: 4. The germline V gene has CDR1 LNHDA and CDR2 SQIVND (reference sequence). The CDR3 loop is CATKDRAYEQYF. DNA for the CDR3: TGTGCCACCAAGGACAGGGCCTACGAGCAGTACTTC.

This sequence joins TRBV11-1 and TRBJ2-5; D possibly corresponds to TRBD1 (6 bases). Trimming took 4 bases from V and 1 from J, leaving 10 bases between them. The CDR3 runs 14 residues. The germline CDR1 and CDR2 sequences are SGHAT and FQDESV (reference sequence). The CDR3 reads CASSSGQIQETQYF. Written as DNA, the CDR3 is TGTGCCAGCAGCTCCGGACAGATCCAAGAGACCCAGTACTTC.

This sequence joins TRBV10-2 and TRBJ2-7; 9 positions match TRBD2. The V gene end was trimmed by 9 bases and the J gene end by 4 bases; junction bases not matched to a gene: 7. The germline V gene encodes CDR1 WSHSY and CDR2 SAAADI. This CDR3 contains 13 residues. The CDR3 sequence is CASRREGRYEQYF. The DNA for the CDR3 is TGCGCCAGTCGGCGGGAGGGGAGGTACGAGCAGTACTTC.

The chain combines TRBV27 with TRBJ2-1; 9 nucleotides align to TRBD2. CDR3 length equals 11 residues. Germline V CDR1 and CDR2: MNHEY, SMNVEV (reference sequence). Trimming at V came to 5 bases and at J to 14 bases, leaving 4 bases not matched to a gene. The chain's CDR3 is CASSLGLAKFF. In DNA, the CDR3 is TGTGCCAGCAGTCTCGGACTAGCGAAGTTCTTC.

The genes are TRBV27 and TRBJ1-5; no reliable D call. From germline, CDR1 is MNHEY and CDR2 SMNVEV (reference sequence). The CDR3 contains 13 residues. Trimming took off 5 bases at V and 7 bases at J, with 12 bases between the two ends. CDR3 protein: CASSPAGRQPQHF. The CDR3 DNA reads as TGTGCCAGCAGTCCCGCGGGGAGGCAGCCCCAGCATTTT.

This chain connects TRBV4-1 to TRBJ2-2; D ambiguous. Trimming took 1 base from V and 0 from J, leaving 15 bases between them. CDR1 and CDR2 from the germline V gene are MGHRA and YSYEKL. The CDR3 is 18 residues long. CDR3 sequence (DNA): TGCGCCAGCAGCCAAGTAGAACGCATAGCTCCGAACACCGGGGAGCTGTTTTTT. The encoded protein is CASSQVERIAPNTGELFF.

The V call is TRBV10-3, the J call TRBJ1-1; tentative D call: TRBD1 (6 bases). The germline V and J ends were trimmed by 3 bases and 0 bases, with 17 bases remaining between them. The CDR3 sequence is 17 residues long. Looked up from germline, CDR1 is ENHRY and CDR2 is SYGVKD. CDR3: CAISDPQGSNLNTEAFF. DNA of the CDR3: TGTGCCATCAGTGACCCCCAGGGGTCGAATTTGAACACTGAAGCTTTCTTT.

The V and J genes are TRBV5-1 and TRBJ1-1; D is unclear. V dropped 2 bases and J dropped 1 base, with 9 bases sitting between them. Germline assignment: CDR1 SGHRS and CDR2 YFSETQ. This CDR3 has 14 amino acids. Here the CDR3 reads CASSFWAGNTEAFF. In nucleotides, the CDR3 is TGCGCCAGCAGCTTTTGGGCGGGGAACACTGAAGCTTTCTTT.

This clone occurred a few times. The chain uses TRBV5-1 and TRBJ1-2; D ambiguous. This CDR3 has 15 residues. Looked up from germline, CDR1 is SGHRS and CDR2 is YFSETQ. Trimming removed 1 base from V and 8 bases from J, with 18 bases in between. The CDR3 DNA reads TGCGCCAGCAGCTTGTCATACCCGGGTGATGGGGGCTACACCTTC. This codes for CASSLSYPGDGGYTF.

This clone has just a few counts. The chain links TRBV11-2 to TRBJ1-1; D may be TRBD1 (6 bases). Germline CDR1 and CDR2: SGHAT and FQNNGV. The CDR3 length is 17 residues. Trimming shortened V by 5 bases and J by 0 bases, and 19 bases separated the two germline ends. The DNA for the CDR3 is TGTGCCAGCAGCGACCCGTTACCAGGGGTTATGAACACTGAAGCTTTCTTT. This sequence encodes CASSDPLPGVMNTEAFF.

V gene TRBV7-2 combines with J gene TRBJ2-1; 7 bases line up with TRBD2. V lost 5 bases to trimming and J lost 0 bases; unmatched junction nucleotides: 7. Germline CDR1 is SGHTA and CDR2 is FQGNSA. The CDR3 contains 16 residues. CDR3 amino acids: CASSPRTSNSYNEQFF. The CDR3 DNA sequence: TGTGCCAGCAGCCCGCGGACTAGTAACTCCTACAATGAGCAGTTCTTC.

This clone was picked up a small number of times. V and J are TRBV9 and TRBJ2-7; weak D call: TRBD2 (6 bases). Germline CDR1 is SGDLS and CDR2 is YYNGEE. Between the trimmed V and J ends, which lost 4 bases and 7 bases, there was a span of 18 bases. The CDR3 covers 14 residues. CDR3 residues: CASSPEGTWWEQYF. CDR3 DNA sequence: TGTGCCAGCAGCCCGGAGGGGACCTGGTGGGAGCAGTACTTC.